This T cell receptor beta chain was sequenced in a study of monozygotic twins with inflammatory bowel disease (dated by TCRdb to the late 2010s). Background on the whole study: The complete study included approximately 30 monozygotic twin pairs: 19 IBD-discordant Danish pairs and nine German pairs, of which four were IBD-concordant and five were IBD-discordant. Each individual had, on average, about 151 000 unique TCRalpha sequences and 181 000 unique TCRbeta sequences available for analysis. Disease-associated traits were sought mainly through comparisons between IBD patients and their genetically identical healthy co-twins within discordant pairs.

Reading from cysteine to phenylalanine, the CDR3 counts 15 amino acids. No DNA was logged. The CDR1 and CDR2 encoded by the germline V gene are SGHDT and YYEEEE. Overall results and qualifications from the work: No single strong signal or clonotype linked to IBD turned up in the results, so the idea that one exists was not supported. Fewer clonotypes were shared with other individuals by IBD patients than by healthy twins, most markedly in patients showing signs of disease activity. IBD patients had lower TCRbeta repertoire diversity, measured by the inverse Simpson index, than their healthy co-twins. Distinction between different T cell subtypes could not be achieved in the analysis. Differing immunosuppressive treatments among patients may have added background noise and inter-individual variability to the repertoires. Repertoire similarity did not differ between concordant and discordant twins, which could be due to limited statistical power.

On this clonotype: Its antigen is not yet known.

To prepare the library, 5' RACE was applied. Preparation of each TCR library used around 3.5 ug of total RNA. For each sample, cDNA synthesis with SMARTScribe reverse transcriptase was split into eight separate reactions. Unique molecular identifiers containing a 6-nucleotide sample barcode were introduced through template switching during cDNA synthesis. Two nested PCRs of about 16 and 10 cycles amplified the TCRalpha and TCRbeta cDNA, and bead purification followed each PCR. Before amplification, the cDNA was treated with uracil DNA-glycosylase and purified using the QIAquick PCR purification kit. The second PCR was the step at which Illumina TruSeq-compatible adapters and sample-specific barcodes were added. Library quality and concentration were checked on TapeStation and Qubit, and libraries were pooled at approximately 5 ng each. Pooled libraries were sequenced on an Illumina HiSeq2500 single-index Rapid Run with 2 x 100 bp reads and custom sequencing primers. The source study handled its data this way. PCR and sequencing errors were corrected by UMI-based consensus assembly using MiGEC version 1.2.6. MiXCR version 2.1.1 was used for V(D)J alignment, clonotype assembly and CDR3 extraction. Gene usage, clonotype sharing and MAIT/NKT TCR abundance were normalised by analysing the top 1000, 10 000 and 20 000 clonotypes per sample. Diversity was computed as the inverse Simpson index with the vegan R package after downsampling to 27 000 UMIs. Paired Mann-Whitney U tests on discordant twin pairs were used, with Benjamini-Hochberg multiple-testing correction. After TCRdb reprocessed the reads, each CDR3 protein sequence was kept as one row, without DNA. Here the V and J calls rest on TCRdb's processing, not on the authors' analysis. The table of this sample itemizes approximately 300,000 distinct CDR3 sequences. The leading ten clones occupy 5.6% of the sample.

From each donor, an approximately 2.7 ml peripheral blood sample was collected into PAXgene tubes and kept at -80 degrees C. Without T cell sorting, total RNA was isolated from whole blood using the PAXgene blood miRNA kit on an automated QIAcube. Peripheral blood from monozygotic twin pairs, either concordant or discordant for inflammatory bowel disease, underwent deep TCRalpha and TCRbeta repertoire profiling that used unique molecular barcoding. Smoking habits were recorded for all twin pairs, with individuals classified as current, former or never smokers. The source material was blood. The sequence links TRBV5-6 to TRBJ1-3. The TCR was taken from a human donor with ulcerative colitis or Crohn's disease, or a healthy co-twin of an affected twin (not recorded which). The CDR3: CASSLLVSSGNTIYF.